These T cell receptor beta chains were read from a single sample in a study of blood T cell repertoires in COVID-19. TCRdb keeps only in-frame clones here, not all; method: immunoSEQ multiplex PCR. This repertoire shows around 290,000 clones, roughly 86% found once; its top ten account for less than 3%. Input material: PBMCs or T cells enriched from blood (not recorded which). The receptor source for this set is a young woman who had recovered from COVID-19. Each CDR3 is given with its conserved first and last residue. The D gene is left open where the match is weak. Clone size is stated in some rows and not others, as once, few, many or a class when expanded.

J gene,clone size,D gene,V gene,CDR3 DNA,CDR3 protein
TRBJ1-2,few,.,TRBV29-1,TGCAGCGTTGAAGTTAAGACAGTTGGCTACACCTTC,CSVEVKTVGYTF
TRBJ2-7,.,TRBD2,TRBV28,TGTGCCAGCAGTTCCCGGCCCGTAGTTGGGCTAGCGGGAGGTCGAACCTACGAGCAGTACTTC,CASSSRPVVGLAGGRTYEQYF
TRBJ2-1,.,TRBD2,TRBV15,TGTGCCACCAGCCGAAACCTAGCGGGGGCCTACAATGAGCAGTTCTTC,CATSRNLAGAYNEQFF
TRBJ2-5,few,.,TRBV11-2,TGTGCCAGCAGCGAACAGCGCGGGCGGCAAGAGACCCAGTACTTC,CASSEQRGRQETQYF
TRBJ1-6,.,.,TRBV27,TGTGCCAGCAGTTTTGTACACAGTAATTCACCCCTCCACTTT,CASSFVHSNSPLHF
TRBJ1-5,.,TRBD1,TRBV27,TGTGCCAGCAGTCAAACAGGGGGCGTCTCGGCCCAGCCCCAGCATTTT,CASSQTGGVSAQPQHF
TRBJ2-2,.,TRBD2,TRBV29-1,TGCAGCGTTGAAGGGCAGGGAGGGACCGGGGAGCTGTTTTTT,CSVEGQGGTGELFF
TRBJ2-1,.,TRBD2,TRBV19,TGTGCCATTTCGACTAGCGGGGGTTACAATGAGCAGTTCTTC,CAISTSGGYNEQFF
TRBJ2-7,.,.,TRBV12-3/TRBV12-4,TGTGCCAGCAGTTTACGAAGGGAAGGAGGGCAGTACTTC,CASSLRREGGQYF
TRBJ2-2,once,TRBD1,TRBV11-2,TGTGCCAGCAGCAGGGGACAGGGGAACACCGGGGAGCTGTTTTTT,CASSRGQGNTGELFF
TRBJ2-1,.,.,TRBV28,TGTGCCAGCAGTTTCACTAACGAGCAGTTCTTC,CASSFTNEQFF
TRBJ2-7,once,TRBD1,TRBV9,TGTGCCAGCAGCGTGGGACAGGGGGTGGGAGAGCAGTACTTC,CASSVGQGVGEQYF
TRBJ1-4,once,.,TRBV27,TGTGCCAGCAGTCGGCCGGGAGGGAAAAATGAAAAACTGTTTTTT,CASSRPGGKNEKLFF
TRBJ2-5,.,TRBD1,TRBV19,TGTGCCAGTAGGACTTGGGCGAACGGACAGGATGAAGAGACCCAGTACTTC,CASRTWANGQDEETQYF
TRBJ2-7,few,TRBD1,TRBV6-2/TRBV6-3,TGTGCCAGCAGTTATCGGGGGACAGGGTCCTACGAGCAGTACTTC,CASSYRGTGSYEQYF
TRBJ2-1,.,.,TRBV30,TGTGCCTGGAAGCCGAGCTCCTACAATGAGCAGTTCTTC,CAWKPSSYNEQFF
TRBJ1-6,.,.,TRBV14,TGTGCCAGCAGCCAAGTTACGGATTCACCCCTCCACTTT,CASSQVTDSPLHF
TRBJ2-7,.,.,TRBV7-9,TGTGCCAGCAGCTCCCCCCCCCAGTACGAGCAGTACTTC,CASSSPPQYEQYF
TRBJ2-3,.,TRBD2,TRBV9,TGTGCCAGCAGCGTTACTAGCGGGGGGGCCGGTACTCTTAGCACAGATACGCAGTATTTT,CASSVTSGGAGTLSTDTQYF
TRBJ1-4,few,TRBD1,TRBV19,TGTGCCAGTAGTCTAGGGACAGCTAATGAAAAACTGTTTTTT,CASSLGTANEKLFF
TRBJ2-3,.,TRBD2,TRBV2,TGTGCCAGCATACCGGGACTAGCGGCCACAGATACGCAGTATTTT,CASIPGLAATDTQYF
TRBJ2-7,.,TRBD2,TRBV27,TGTGCCAGCAGTTTAGGGGGGGACGACTACGAGCAGTACTTC,CASSLGGDDYEQYF
TRBJ1-2,.,.,TRBV4-1,TGCGCCAGCAGCCAAGTTTTTCTCCAATCCGGGGGCTACACCTTC,CASSQVFLQSGGYTF
TRBJ2-2,.,.,TRBV15,TGTGCCACCAGCAGAGATCTCGGCGGGGAGCTGTTTTTT,CATSRDLGGELFF
TRBJ1-4,few,.,TRBV2,TGTGCCAGCAGTGAAAACTGGGGAGTTTCGAAAAAACTGTTTTTT,CASSENWGVSKKLFF
TRBJ2-2,.,.,TRBV7-2,TGTGCCAGCAGCTTTGGAGGGCCTACCGGGGAGCTGTTTTTT,CASSFGGPTGELFF
TRBJ2-3,.,.,TRBV15,TGTGCCACCAGCAGACAGGGTGGGACAGATACGCAGTATTTT,CATSRQGGTDTQYF
TRBJ1-2,.,.,TRBV11-2,TGTGCCAGCAGCAAATCTCCAGGGGATATCTATGGCTACACCTTC,CASSKSPGDIYGYTF
TRBJ2-7,.,TRBD1,TRBV29-1,TGCAGCGTTCCTTCCAGAGGGGACAGCCCCGTCTTCGAGCAGTACTTC,CSVPSRGDSPVFEQYF
TRBJ2-7,.,.,TRBV7-2,TGTGCCAGCAGCCAGCGGATCTCCTACGAGCAGTACTTC,CASSQRISYEQYF
TRBJ2-5,.,.,TRBV10-1,TGCGCCAGCAGTGACGGGGGTTTGGGGTACCAAGAGACCCAGTACTTC,CASSDGGLGYQETQYF
TRBJ2-5,.,.,TRBV27,TGTGCCAGCAGTTCCCCAGGGGGGATAGTTAAGACCCAGTACTTC,CASSSPGGIVKTQYF
TRBJ1-1,.,.,TRBV2,TGTGCCAGCAGGGGGGACACTTTCAGCACTGAAGCTTTCTTT,CASRGDTFSTEAFF
TRBJ2-1,.,TRBD1,TRBV20-1,TGCAGTGCTAGTGTAGGACAGGGCGATGAGCAGTTCTTC,CSASVGQGDEQFF
TRBJ1-1,once,.,TRBV9,TGTGCCAGCAGCGGAAACCCGAGCGGGGACACTGAAGCTTTCTTT,CASSGNPSGDTEAFF
TRBJ1-6,.,.,TRBV28,TGTGCCAGCAATCCCGGGGAGAATTCACCCCTCCACTTT,CASNPGENSPLHF
TRBJ1-1,.,.,TRBV30,TGTGCCTGGAGTGTTGGGTTGGTGGCGAGCTCAAGAGAGATGGAGGCTTTCTTT,CAWSVGLVASSREMEAFF
TRBJ2-2,.,TRBD1,TRBV6-4,TGTGCCAGCAGTAACAGGGGGGACACCGGGGAGCTGTTTTTT,CASSNRGDTGELFF
TRBJ2-7,.,TRBD1,TRBV2,TGTGCCAGCGGGGGACAGGGTACCTACGAGCAGTACTTC,CASGGQGTYEQYF
TRBJ2-3,.,TRBD2,TRBV27,TGTGCCAGCAGTCCCACCGGGACTAGCGCCACAGATACGCAGTATTTT,CASSPTGTSATDTQYF
TRBJ1-5,.,TRBD1,TRBV6-2/TRBV6-3,TGTGCCAGCAACCCAGACAGGGGGGGTGAGCAGCCCCAGCATTTT,CASNPDRGGEQPQHF
TRBJ1-5,few,.,TRBV4-1,TGCGCCAGCAGCCAAGGGGCTATACATAATAGCAATCAGCCCCAGCATTTT,CASSQGAIHNSNQPQHF
TRBJ1-1,.,.,TRBV7-9,TGTGCCAGCAGCTTAGGGCGGAGGGAAGCTTTCTTT,CASSLGRREAFF
TRBJ1-1,.,TRBD1,TRBV10-3,TGTGCCATCAGAAAGATCCCCGGACAGGGGTTCACTGAAGCTTTCTTT,CAIRKIPGQGFTEAFF
TRBJ2-7,.,.,TRBV7-9,TGTGCCAGCAGCCCCGGGATTTACGAGCAGTACTTC,CASSPGIYEQYF
TRBJ1-2,.,.,TRBV30,TGTGCCTGGAGTGTTTGGGCAGCCGGCTACACCTTC,CAWSVWAAGYTF
TRBJ1-1,.,.,TRBV23-1,TGCGCCAGCTCAACGGGACATCAAACGATCTTCACTGAAGCTTTCTTT,CASSTGHQTIFTEAFF
TRBJ1-4,.,.,TRBV11-2,TGTGCCAGCAGCCGCACGGGGGCAACTAATGAAAAACTGTTTTTT,CASSRTGATNEKLFF
TRBJ2-1,.,.,TRBV7-9,TGTGCCAGCAGCCCATCCCACGGTCTTGAGCAGTTCTTC,CASSPSHGLEQFF
TRBJ1-2,.,TRBD1,TRBV11-3,TGTGCCAGCAGCTTAGGGGGACAGGGGGCGGACTATGGCTACACCTTC,CASSLGGQGADYGYTF
TRBJ2-6,many,.,TRBV18,TGTGCCAGCTCACCACAACTTGCGGGGGCAGGGGCCAACGTCCTGACTTTC,CASSPQLAGAGANVLTF
TRBJ1-5,.,.,TRBV5-4,TGTGCCAGCAGCTTGTCGGGTAGCAATCAGCCCCAGCATTTT,CASSLSGSNQPQHF
TRBJ1-5,.,.,TRBV5-1,TGCGCCAGCAGCTTGGATGGAGGAAGCAATCAGCCCCAGCATTTT,CASSLDGGSNQPQHF
TRBJ1-6,once,.,TRBV28,TGTGCCAGCAGTTTGAAGCAGGCTAATTCACCCCTCCACTTT,CASSLKQANSPLHF